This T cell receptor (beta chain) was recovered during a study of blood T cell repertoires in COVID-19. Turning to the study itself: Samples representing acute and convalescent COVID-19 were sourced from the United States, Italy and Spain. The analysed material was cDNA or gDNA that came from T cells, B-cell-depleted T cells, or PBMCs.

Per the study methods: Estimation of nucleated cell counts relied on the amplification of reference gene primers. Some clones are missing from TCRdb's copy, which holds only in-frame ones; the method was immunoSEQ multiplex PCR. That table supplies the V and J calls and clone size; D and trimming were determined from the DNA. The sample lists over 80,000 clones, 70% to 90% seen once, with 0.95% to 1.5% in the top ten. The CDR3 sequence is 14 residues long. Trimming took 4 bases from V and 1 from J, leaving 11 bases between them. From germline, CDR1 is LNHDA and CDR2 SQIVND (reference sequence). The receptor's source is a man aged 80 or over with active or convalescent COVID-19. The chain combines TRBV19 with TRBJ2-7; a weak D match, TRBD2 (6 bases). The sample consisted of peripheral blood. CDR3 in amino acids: CASSTAGSSYEQYF. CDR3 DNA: TGTGCCAGTAGTACCGCGGGATCGTCCTACGAGCAGTACTTC.